The 9 T cell receptor beta chains presented below share a single source sample, sequenced in a study of neurological immune-mediated disorders. Each CDR3 protein gets one entry after TCRdb re-called the 5' RACE reads with MiXCR. This table has some 29,000 distinct CDR3 sequences, less than 8.5% appearing once. The specimen was PBMCs. The receptors originated from a woman between 50 and 59 years old in good health.

This clonotype was picked up many times. The chain is built from TRBV20-1 and TRBJ2-7; D call uncertain. This CDR3 contains 17 residues. The V and J ends lost 0 bases and 1 base respectively, with 19 bases between them. Germline V gene lookup returns CDR1 DFQATT and CDR2 SNEGSKA (reference sequence). The CDR3 DNA sequence: TGCAGTGCTAGAGATCGTCGGATCGGGCTGAATTCCTACGAGCAGTACTTC. Encoded protein: CSARDRRIGLNSYEQYF.

As concerns this clonotype: A much larger clone is a single base away; this may be a read error. The J gene is TRBJ2-1, the V gene TRBV6-2 or TRBV6-3; no reliable D call. The germline V gene has CDR1 MNHEY and CDR2 SVGEGT. The V end was cut by 6 bases, the J end by 9 bases, with 12 bases between. The CDR3 has 12 amino acids. CDR3 sequence (DNA): TGTGCCAGCAGCCCATTCAGAATTGAGCAGTTCTTC. Residues: CASSPFRIEQFF.

In this sample, this clonotype turned up many times. This chain links TRBV5-1 with TRBJ1-4; possible D gene TRBD1, 6 bases. The CDR3 contains 14 residues. Trimming left V 5 bases short and J 0 bases short, with 8 bases between. Germline V lookup: CDR1 SGHRS, CDR2 YFSETQ. DNA of the CDR3: TGCGCCAGCAGTAAGGGGGCAACTAATGAAAAACTGTTTTTT. Protein product: CASSKGATNEKLFF.

Ten or more counts support this clonotype. The V gene is TRBV5-6, the J gene TRBJ1-5, with D unresolved. Germline V CDR1 and CDR2: SGHDT, YYEEEE. This CDR3 is 15 amino acids long. V lost 2 bases and J lost 0, with 9 bases in between. The CDR3 DNA is TGTGCCAGCAGCTTATTGGCGGTTAGCAATCAGCCCCAGCATTTT. Translating gives CASSLLAVSNQPQHF.

This clonotype was counted a few times. This rearrangement joins TRBV20-1 to TRBJ2-6; D is uncertain. Germline CDR1 DFQATT, CDR2 SNEGSKA (reference sequence). This CDR3 is built from 13 residues. The ends were cut back, 6 bases at V and 0 bases at J, with 6 bases in the middle. CDR3: CSAQVSGANVLTF. The CDR3 nucleotides read TGCAGTGCCCAGGTCTCTGGGGCCAACGTCCTGACTTTC.

In its sample, this clonotype was seen many times. The chain is built from TRBV2 and TRBJ1-6, with D perhaps matching TRBD1 (5 bases). Trimming shortened V by 2 bases and J by 9 bases, and 14 bases separated the two germline ends. Germline CDR1 and CDR2: SNHLY and FYNNEI. This CDR3 comprises 15 residues. The CDR3, as DNA: TGTGCCAGCAGTGAAATGGGGCGGGAGAGTTCACCCCTCCACTTT. This encodes CASSEMGRESSPLHF. Looking up the rest from reference TRBV2 and TRBJ1-6 gives the full variable domain: EPEVTQTPSHQVTQMGQEVILRCVPISNHLYFYWYRQILGQKVEFLVSFYNNEISEKSEIFDDQFSVERPDGSNFTLKIRSTKLEDSAMYFCASSEMGRESSPLHFGNGTRLTVT.

This clonotype was found many times. This chain links TRBV7-2 with TRBJ2-7; TRBD2 aligns across 8 bases. Losses at the gene ends were 2 bases for V and 7 bases for J; bases not matched to a gene: 4. The CDR3 runs to 13 residues. From germline, CDR1 is SGHTA and CDR2 FQGNSA. CDR3: CASSLTREGEQYF. CDR3 nucleotides: TGTGCCAGCAGCTTAACCCGGGAGGGAGAGCAGTACTTC. The whole variable domain, remainder taken from reference TRBV7-2 and TRBJ2-7, is GAGVSQSPSNKVTEKGKDVELRCDPISGHTALYWYRQSLGQGLEFLIYFQGNSAPDKSGLPSDRFSAERTGGSVSTLTIQRTQQEDSAVYLCASSLTREGEQYFGPGTRLTVT.

This clonotype was found many times. The J gene is TRBJ2-7, the V gene TRBV7-9; 8 nucleotides line up with TRBD1. Germline V gene data show CDR1 as SEHNR and CDR2 as FQNEAQ (reference sequence). J lost 2 bases, V lost 4 bases, and 7 bases had no gene match. This CDR3 region has 15 residues. The CDR3 is CASSWGDRTAYEQYF. DNA of the CDR3: TGTGCCAGCAGCTGGGGGGACAGGACAGCCTACGAGCAGTACTTC.

Within the sample, this clonotype is medium-sized. The CDR3 loop is CASSPQTSGETQYF. The CDR3 coding sequence is TGTGCCAGCAGTCCCCAGACTAGCGGAGAGACCCAGTACTTC. V usage is TRBV12-3 or TRBV12-4 and J usage is TRBJ2-5, with 9 bases matching TRBD2. The CDR3 has 14 residues. After removal of 5 bases from V and 4 bases from J, the junction contained 5 bases not matched to a gene.